This TCR beta chain was profiled in a study of T cell responses to AZD1222 COVID-19 vaccine. Germline V gene lookup returns CDR1 LGHDT and CDR2 YNNKEL (reference sequence). V dropped 4 bases and J dropped 4 bases, with 22 bases sitting between them. CDR3 size: 17 residues. In the case of this clone: The antigen is undetermined.

Study-wide points: Reportedly, nearly half of unique spike TCRs recognized epitopes outside B.1.351/B.1.1.7 mutations.

TCRdb's table, derived via immunoSEQ multiplex PCR, lists solely in-frame clones and lacks some. Altogether some 91,000 clones are present, around 94% being singletons, with the ten largest covering roughly 13%. This chain links TRBV3-1 (or the pseudogene TRBV3-2) with TRBJ2-5; TRBD1 is a possible D gene (6 bases). The receptor was isolated from an adult in good health. Sequencing was performed on peripheral blood, taken on day 0 of AZD1222 vaccination. CDR3 sequence: CASSRRQAAGPGETQYF. Written as DNA, the CDR3 is TGTGCCAGCAGCCGCAGACAGGCGGCTGGGCCGGGAGAGACCCAGTACTTC.